This T cell receptor beta chain was captured by sequencing in a study of T cells in Graves' hyperthyroidism and ophthalmopathy (dated by TCRdb to 2018 to 2020). Broadly, across the study: Peripheral blood samples were taken at initial diagnosis, before any treatment was given. To identify distinguishing TCR V-J signatures, a discovery cohort of some 100 patients was used, comprising approximately 40 with Graves' ophthalmopathy and around 57 with stable Graves' hyperthyroidism. Whether ophthalmopathy could be predicted prospectively was tested in an independent validation cohort made up of about 18 hyperthyroidism patients plus 17 patients who later progressed to ophthalmopathy. The approximately 100 discovery patients were divided at random into training and test sets in a 7:3 ratio. The study also compared thyroid tissue and blood T-cell repertoires from roughly six Graves' hyperthyroidism patients. After blood sampling, hyperthyroidism patients were treated with methimazole at a starting dose of 30 mg daily, and ophthalmopathy patients were treated with high-dose intravenous methylprednisolone. The paper describes TCR Vbeta CDR3 sequencing of 120 to 150 peripheral blood samples, made up of roughly 45 ophthalmopathy patients, some 76 hyperthyroidism patients and 17 progressor patients. The research as a whole found: No statistical method was used to fix the sample size in advance, and group allocation was not hidden from the investigators. Most expanded thyroid clonotypes (frequency above 0.001) were also detected in blood, suggesting blood repertoires may reflect thyroid immune responses. During validation, the model predicted progression to ophthalmopathy a median of about 5.9 months ahead of onset, with approximately 71% sensitivity and about 72% specificity. In cross-validation, a model built on a 13 V-J signature told ophthalmopathy apart from stable hyperthyroidism with just under 90% sensitivity and about 81% specificity, and in testing the same model reached 80%/75%.

Including the terminal cysteine and phenylalanine, the CDR3 comprises 15 residues. The sequence is cut down to CDR3 DNA, 45 bases in frame from base 1. The germline V end is reduced by 3 bases and the J end by 3 bases; junction bases left unmatched: 5. CDR1 and CDR2 are drawn from the germline V gene (reference sequence): PRHDT, FYEKMQ. The TCR beta CDR3 regions were amplified from the RNA transcripts. The first round of RT-PCR for the TCR CDR3 was performed with the HTBI primer set and the Qiagen OneStep RT-PCR kit. The libraries were constructed in a second round of multiplex PCR and then size-selected and purified. Libraries were sequenced paired-end with 100 bp reads on an Illumina HiSeq2000. Per the original workflow: Raw data were processed with SOAPnuke, discarding reads with adapters, uncalled bases, mean Phred below 15, or no exact constant-primer or identifier match. COPE v1.2.5 was used to merge the high-quality paired reads, and each unique nucleotide sequence was defined as a clonotype. Clonotypes were aligned to IMGT TRBV, TRBD and TRBJ reference segments using MiTCR v1.1. The analysis was restricted to V-J combinations with a frequency above 0.0001, which together covered 99.2% of the repertoires. The TCS score was defined as F50 (clonal expansion) divided by E x V (chaos), with BLOSUM62-based TCRdist calculated between CDR3 peptides within each V-J. Welch's t-statistics and random forest reduced roughly 530 V-J features to 10 to 15, which were used in a naive Bayes classifier (R e1071). The public reads were run again by TCRdb, first through fastp at Q25 and then through MiXCR, and only productive beta chains were kept. Each record represents a unique CDR3 protein, reported with the most common genes and DNA among its rows. Here the V and J calls rest on TCRdb's processing, not on the authors' analysis. In this sample the table shows under 700,000 distinct CDR3 sequences, 16% of which occur a single time. The ten largest clones take up about 18% of the sample.

This clonotype was seen a handful of times. Its antigen is currently not known. No base qualities exist here, and no much larger clone lies one base off it. A patient counted as having stable Graves' hyperthyroidism if no progression to ophthalmopathy occurred over 18 months of follow-up. Hyperthyroidism patients were aged 18 to 65 years and newly diagnosed, with disease duration of less than 2 months. The study excluded patients with uncontrolled infections, other autoimmune diseases, pregnancy or lactation. Diagnoses were established on the basis of clinical symptoms, serum thyroxine and TRAb, thyroid ultrasound, and orbital computed tomography. Ficoll-Paque density gradient centrifugation was used to isolate PBMCs from around 9.1 ml of fresh peripheral blood. Trizol reagent was used to extract total RNA, and RNA quality was then checked on an Agilent 2100 Bioanalyzer.

Sequenced input: blood. The sequence links TRBV13 to TRBJ1-5, and TRBD1 aligns with 7 junction nucleotides. This clonotype was sampled from a young woman with Graves' hyperthyroidism. The CDR3 reads as follows: CASSFRGDVNQPQHF. The nucleotides are TGTGCCAGCAGCTTCAGGGGGGATGTCAATCAGCCCCAGCATTTT.